The rows below give T cell receptor beta chains drawn from one sample of a study of blood T cell repertoires in COVID-19. Using immunoSEQ multiplex PCR, the repertoire was profiled, and TCRdb retains in-frame clones only, with some absent. The table shows 85,000 to 100,000 clones, with roughly 75% occurring only once. The specimen was peripheral blood. These TCRs come from a man aged 45 to 65 who had recovered from COVID-19. The CDR3 runs from the conserved cysteine through the conserved F or W. Fields, in order: clone size, V gene, J gene, D gene, CDR3 DNA, CDR3 protein. D genes are given only for firm matches. Size is stated for part of the rows, as once, few or many counts, or as a class when the clone is expanded.

size: once
V: TRBV7-8
J: TRBJ1-3
D: -
DNA: TGTGCCAGCAGCTTGGGGGGGAACGGAAACACCATATATTTT
CDR3: CASSLGGNGNTIYF

size: -
V: TRBV5-4
J: TRBJ2-1
D: TRBD2
DNA: TGTGCCAGCAGCCAAATCAGGACTAGCGGGGGGGAGCAGTTCTTC
CDR3: CASSQIRTSGGEQFF

size: once
V: TRBV18
J: TRBJ2-2
D: -
DNA: TGTGCCAGCTCACCCCTTGGAGGGCCCACGAACACCGGGGAGCTGTTTTTT
CDR3: CASSPLGGPTNTGELFF

size: -
V: TRBV19
J: TRBJ1-1
D: TRBD1
DNA: TGTGCCAGTAGTCAACTCCTGGGACAGGGCACAACTGAAGCTTTCTTT
CDR3: CASSQLLGQGTTEAFF

size: -
V: TRBV11-3
J: TRBJ2-2
D: TRBD1
DNA: TGTGCCAGCAGCCACCGGACAGGGAACACCGGGGAGCTGTTTTTT
CDR3: CASSHRTGNTGELFF

size: -
V: TRBV27
J: TRBJ1-5
D: -
DNA: TGTGCCAGCAGTCTTCAGGGAGGGGGAAGCAATCAGCCCCAGCATTTT
CDR3: CASSLQGGGSNQPQHF

size: -
V: TRBV4-3
J: TRBJ2-1
D: TRBD2
DNA: TGCGCCAGCAGCCTAACTAGCGGGAGGGCCAATGAGCAGTTCTTC
CDR3: CASSLTSGRANEQFF

size: few
V: TRBV7-2
J: TRBJ2-3
D: TRBD1
DNA: TGTGCCAGCAGCCCACCTAGGGGACAGGGAGGGTCAGATACGCAGTATTTT
CDR3: CASSPPRGQGGSDTQYF

size: -
V: TRBV7-2
J: TRBJ1-3
D: -
DNA: TGTGCCAGCAGCTTAGGGACAGTGGGAAACACCATATATTTT
CDR3: CASSLGTVGNTIYF

size: few
V: TRBV2
J: TRBJ2-5
D: -
DNA: TGTGCCAGCAGTGAACTACAAGAGACCCAGTACTTC
CDR3: CASSELQETQYF

size: -
V: TRBV2
J: TRBJ2-5
D: TRBD1
DNA: TGTGCCAGCAGTAGTCAGGGGGACCAAGAGACCCAGTACTTC
CDR3: CASSSQGDQETQYF

size: -
V: TRBV6-6
J: TRBJ2-7
D: -
DNA: TGTGCCAGCAGCCCGCAGGGGCCAAGAGGCGAGCAGTACTTC
CDR3: CASSPQGPRGEQYF

size: once
V: TRBV6-1
J: TRBJ2-7
D: TRBD2
DNA: TGTGCCAGCCTTTCTGTGGGGGGGAGCTACGAGCAGTACTTC
CDR3: CASLSVGGSYEQYF

size: -
V: TRBV5-1
J: TRBJ1-4
D: -
DNA: TGCGCCAGCAGCTTGTTACAGGGAGATGAAAAACTGTTTTTT
CDR3: CASSLLQGDEKLFF

size: few
V: TRBV18
J: TRBJ2-2
D: -
DNA: TGTGCCAGCTCACCTTCTACCGGGGAGCTGTTTTTT
CDR3: CASSPSTGELFF

size: -
V: TRBV18
J: TRBJ2-1
D: TRBD2
DNA: TGTGCCAGCTCATGGGGACTAGCGGGAGCACGCGGATATGAGCAGTTCTTC
CDR3: CASSWGLAGARGYEQFF